Below, 10 T cell receptor beta chains from the same sample are listed, as sequenced in a study of T cell responses to AZD1222 COVID-19 vaccine (dated by TCRdb to 2020 to 2022). Preparation of the library involved the immunoSEQ multiplex PCR assay. Entries here come from immuneACCESS through TCRdb and include only in-frame sequences with V and J called. Some clones fail to appear in such tables; in the studies checked, an unresolved V gene covers under half of the shortfall, and the cause of the remainder is unknown. This sample gives 150,000 to 200,000 clones in total; about 95% of them show up just once. The biggest ten clones account for approximately 0.6% of the sample. The intended sense of this specimen's time point label: baseline before first vaccination. Here the sequenced sample was peripheral blood, taken on day 0 of AZD1222 vaccination. These receptors all come from an adult in good health.

The CDR3 sequence: CSATGGDEQFF. The CDR3 region has the DNA TGCAGTGCTACCGGAGGGGATGAGCAGTTCTTC. The rearrangement joins TRBV20-1 to TRBJ2-1, with D possibly being TRBD2 (6 bases). In germline, CDR1 is DFQATT, CDR2 SNEGSKA (reference sequence). V dropped 4 bases and J dropped 8 bases, with 9 bases sitting between them. The CDR3 totals 11 residues.

The CDR3 region is CSAPLLREQYF. In nucleotides, the CDR3 is TGCAGTGCTCCGCTGCTGCGGGAGCAGTACTTC. The chain links TRBV20-1 to TRBJ2-7; D is uncertain. The CDR3 runs to 11 residues. V was cut by 5 bases and J by 7 bases, with 12 bases left in between. Germline V lookup: CDR1 DFQATT, CDR2 SNEGSKA (reference sequence).

This sequence joins TRBV29-1 and TRBJ2-2, with TRBD1 as a possible D gene (6 bases). V was shortened by 5 bases and J by 3 bases, with 28 bases between the two germline ends. The V gene's germline CDR1 is SQVTM and CDR2 ANQGSEA. This CDR3 has 19 amino acids. CDR3 sequence reads: CSVFSYPLQGTKDTGELFF. The CDR3 nucleotides read TGCAGCGTTTTCTCTTACCCCCTACAGGGTACAAAGGACACCGGGGAGCTGTTTTTT.

The chain is built from TRBV5-5 and TRBJ1-1; a weak D match, TRBD1 (6 bases). The CDR3 totals 15 residues. Germline V CDR1 and CDR2: SGHKS, YYEKEE (reference sequence). V was trimmed by 0 bases and J by 0 bases, leaving 9 bases between them. The CDR3, as DNA: TGTGCCAGCAGCTTGGCACAGGGCCTGAACACTGAAGCTTTCTTT. Translated: CASSLAQGLNTEAFF.

V is TRBV3-1 (or the pseudogene TRBV3-2) and J is TRBJ2-7; D perhaps matches TRBD1 (6 bases). This CDR3 has 15 amino acids. Germline V gene data show CDR1 as LGHDT and CDR2 as YNNKEL (reference sequence). The V end lost 1 base, the J end lost 4 bases, and 14 bases lay between the germline ends. DNA of the CDR3: TGTGCCAGCAGCCAAGGACAGGTTCACGATTACGAGCAGTACTTC. Its translation is CASSQGQVHDYEQYF.

V gene TRBV2 combines with J gene TRBJ1-1; no clear D. The V gene's germline CDR1 is SNHLY and CDR2 FYNNEI. V lost 4 bases and J lost 1, with 7 bases in between. This CDR3 comprises 13 residues. CDR3 coding DNA: TGTGCCAGCAGTGGCCAGCCGAACACTGAAGCTTTCTTT. This codes for CASSGQPNTEAFF.

V is TRBV6-5 and J is TRBJ2-1; unclear D gene. The CDR3 spans 15 residues. Germline V gene sequence: CDR1 MNHEY, CDR2 SVGAGI. The V and J ends lost 2 bases and 1 base respectively, with 9 bases between them. CDR3 amino acids: CASSYDGQSYNEQFF. CDR3 nucleotide sequence: TGTGCCAGCAGTTACGACGGCCAGTCCTACAATGAGCAGTTCTTC.

The chain couples TRBV24-1 to TRBJ1-1; TRBD1 matches at 7 bases. Trimming at V came to 4 bases and at J to 4 bases, leaving 2 bases not matched to a gene. This CDR3 has 13 residues. Germline CDR1 is KGHDR and CDR2 is SFDVKD. The CDR3 nucleotides read TGTGCCACCAGTGAAGGGGGCTTCACTGAAGCTTTCTTT. This translates into CATSEGGFTEAFF.

V is TRBV30 and J is TRBJ1-6; D is undetermined. V was clipped by 0 bases and J by 7 bases, with 13 bases between them. The germline CDR1 and CDR2 sequences are GTSNPN and SVGIG (reference sequence). The CDR3 totals 15 residues. This chain's CDR3 is CAWSVGVGSNSPLHF. CDR3 bases: TGTGCCTGGAGTGTCGGGGTGGGTTCCAATTCACCCCTCCACTTT.

The chain uses TRBV29-1 and TRBJ2-3; D unclear. V shed 6 bases and J shed 7 bases, with 11 bases lying between them. The germline gives CDR1 SQVTM, CDR2 ANQGSEA. CDR3 length: 11 amino acids. The CDR3: CSVPLSNTQYF. CDR3 DNA sequence: TGCAGCGTCCCGTTAAGTAATACGCAGTATTTT.